Each of the 10 T cell receptor beta chains below was sequenced from the same sample in a study of T cells in localized non-small cell lung cancer. Data came from immunoSEQ multiplex PCR; TCRdb stores just in-frame clones and leaves some out. The sample lists roughly 25,000 clones, roughly 90% occurring once. Sequenced here: PBMCs, sampled before any cancer treatment. The source of these receptors is a man aged 35 to 69 with stage II lung adenocarcinoma.

The chain combines TRBV5-1 with TRBJ2-5; 10 bases are shared with TRBD2. This CDR3 is 16 amino acids long. Trimming removed 6 bases from V and 1 base from J; junction bases left unmatched: 9. Germline lookup yields CDR1 SGHRS and CDR2 YFSETQ. The CDR3 nucleotides are TGCGCCAGCACCCTTAACCTAGCGGGGGCCCAAGAGACCCAGTACTTC. This encodes CASTLNLAGAQETQYF.

Here the CDR3 DNA reads TGTGCCTTGGGGACGAGGACCGGGGAGCTGTTTTTT. This gives the protein CALGTRTGELFF. The gene calls are TRBV30 and TRBJ2-2, with D perhaps given as TRBD1 or TRBD2 (5 bases each). This CDR3 is built from 12 residues. With 7 bases removed from V and 5 bases from J, the gap between germline ends came to 11 bases. CDR1 is GTSNPN, CDR2 SVGIG, per germline (reference sequence).

The chain recombines TRBV9 with TRBJ2-1; D is possibly TRBD1 (5 bases). Trimming pared 4 bases from V and 6 bases from J, leaving 17 bases between. Germline CDR1 SGDLS, CDR2 YYNGEE. The CDR3 extends over 15 amino acids. This chain's CDR3 is CASSQEGHIGNEQFF. Written as DNA, the CDR3 is TGTGCCAGCAGCCAGGAAGGACATATTGGCAATGAGCAGTTCTTC.

This clone was seen a single time. This rearrangement joins TRBV7-9 to TRBJ1-2, with D maybe TRBD1 (6 bases). The V and J ends lost 5 bases and 2 bases respectively, with 9 bases between them. Germline-derived CDR1 and CDR2 are SEHNR and FQNEAQ (reference sequence). The length of the CDR3 is 13 residues. The CDR3 DNA is TGTGCCAGCAGCCGAGGACAGAACTATGGCTACACCTTC. Its translation: CASSRGQNYGYTF.

CDR3 amino acids: CASSLTSATDTQYF. The DNA for the CDR3 is TGTGCCAGCTCACTGACTAGCGCCACAGATACGCAGTATTTT. The chain joins TRBV18 to TRBJ2-3; 8 nucleotides match TRBD2. This CDR3 is 14 amino acids long. With V trimmed by 4 bases and J by 2 bases, 2 bases remained unmatched. The germline CDR1 and CDR2 sequences are KGHSH and LQKENI.

J is TRBJ1-5 and V is TRBV6-1; the D is unclear. V was pared by 11 bases and J by 0 bases, with 14 bases between. The germline CDR1 and CDR2 sequences are MNHNS and SASEGT. CDR3 length: 14 residues. The DNA for the CDR3 is TGTGCCTCCCAGGACGGCCATAGCAATCAGCCCCAGCATTTT. Translation gives CASQDGHSNQPQHF.

This clone came up once. The chain couples TRBV28 to TRBJ1-3; D gene ambiguous. The CDR3 is 12 residues long. Per germline, CDR1 MDHEN and CDR2 SYDVKM. V dropped 10 bases and J dropped 2 bases, with 9 bases sitting between them. CDR3 residues: CATKLTGNTIYF. Written as DNA, the CDR3 is TGTGCCACCAAACTAACTGGAAACACCATATATTTT. The full variable domain, its missing parts supplied by reference TRBV28 and TRBJ1-3, is DVKVTQSSRYLVKRTGEKVFLECVQDMDHENMFWYRQDPGLGLRLIYFSYDVKMKEKGDIPEGYSVSREKKERFSLILESASTNQTSMYLCATKLTGNTIYFGEGSWLTVV.

About this clone: Other DNA variants within this sample encode the same CDR3. The CDR3 is CATVELEVAEAFF. The DNA for the CDR3 is TGTGCCACCGTTGAATTGGAAGTCGCCGAAGCTTTCTTT. The rearrangement links TRBV10-3 to TRBJ1-1; D is unclear. This CDR3 region has 13 residues. V lost 10 bases to trimming and J lost 8 bases, with 20 bases between them. Germline CDR1 reads ENHRY; CDR2 reads SYGVKD.

The genes are TRBV7-2 and TRBJ2-7; D remains unclear. Germline lookup yields CDR1 SGHTA and CDR2 FQGNSA. The CDR3 has 14 residues. Trimming removed 5 bases at V and 3 bases at J, with 14 bases between. The CDR3 nucleotides read TGTGCCAGCAGCCCCCCCGCCGGAAACTACGAGCAGTACTTC. Protein product: CASSPPAGNYEQYF. Based on the CDR3 plus reference TRBV7-2 and TRBJ2-7, the full variable domain is GAGVSQSPSNKVTEKGKDVELRCDPISGHTALYWYRQSLGQGLEFLIYFQGNSAPDKSGLPSDRFSAERTGGSVSTLTIQRTQQEDSAVYLCASSPPAGNYEQYFGPGTRLTVT.

This chain connects TRBV13 to TRBJ1-3; the D gene is possibly TRBD1 (5 bases). Trimming removed 6 bases from V and 4 bases from J, with 22 bases in between. CDR1 and CDR2 (germline): PRHDT, FYEKMQ (reference sequence). The CDR3 length is 17 residues. The CDR3 region is CASRLRGGTDPGNTIYF. The CDR3 region has the DNA TGTGCCAGCAGATTGAGGGGAGGCACGGACCCCGGAAACACCATATATTTT.